These T cell receptor beta chains were read from a single sample in a study of early T cells in non-severe SARS-CoV-2 infection. MiXCR, applied by TCRdb to the 5' RACE reads, yields one record per CDR3 protein. The sample holds roughly 70,000 distinct CDR3 sequences, 20% seen once. Sequenced here: whole blood, sampled at baseline. The receptors stem from an adult who was a healthcare worker with PCR-confirmed SARS-CoV-2 infection or an uninfected control (not recorded which). Both conserved end residues are part of each CDR3. D genes are given only for firm matches. Clone size is stated in some rows and not others, as once, few, many or a class when expanded.

J gene,clone size,V gene,D gene,CDR3 DNA,CDR3 protein
TRBJ2-2,-,TRBV5-6,-,TGTGCCAGCAGCTTAGGACGGCTTGGGGCCGGGGAGCTGTTTTTT,CASSLGRLGAGELFF
TRBJ2-5,-,TRBV12-3/TRBV12-4,-,TGTGCCAGCAGTTTATTGTACTCTTGGGGGACCCAGTACTTC,CASSLLYSWGTQYF
TRBJ2-2,few,TRBV7-6,-,TGTGCCAGCAGCTTAGTAGTAGCAAACACCGGGGAGCTGTTTTTT,CASSLVVANTGELFF
TRBJ1-2,few,TRBV30,TRBD1,TGTGCCTGGACCCTTCTACAGGGGCACTATGGCTACACCTTC,CAWTLLQGHYGYTF
TRBJ1-1,few,TRBV10-3,-,TGTGCCATCAGTGAAATTCCAGGGGACACTGAAGCTTTCTTT,CAISEIPGDTEAFF
TRBJ2-5,-,TRBV7-8,-,TGTGCCAGCGGGGGCTCCGTGGGGGAGACCCAGTACTTC,CASGGSVGETQYF
TRBJ1-2,many,TRBV7-9,-,TGTGCCAGCAGCCCCGGAGCAGGGAAGGGCGGCTACACCTTC,CASSPGAGKGGYTF
TRBJ2-3,-,TRBV29-1,-,TGCAGCGTTGAATCGGGGGAAGCGACAGATACGCAGTATTTT,CSVESGEATDTQYF
TRBJ2-2,-,TRBV7-9,-,TGTGCCAGCAGCCCAATGGACACCGGGGAGCTGTTTTTT,CASSPMDTGELFF
TRBJ2-1,few,TRBV5-4,TRBD2,TGTGCCAGCAGCTTGGGGACTAGCGGGGCGCCGAGCTCCTACAATGAGCAGTTCTTC,CASSLGTSGAPSSYNEQFF
TRBJ2-5,-,TRBV12-3/TRBV12-4,TRBD1,TGTGCCAGCAGTTTAGAGGGACAGGGGTCAGAGACCCAGTACTTC,CASSLEGQGSETQYF
TRBJ1-1,-,TRBV20-1,TRBD1,TGCAGTGCTAGAGGGACAGGGAGAACGACTGAAGCTTTCTTT,CSARGTGRTTEAFF
TRBJ2-3,-,TRBV3-1,-,TGTGCCAGCAGCCTCTTCAGCGGTGTGAGCACAGATACGCAGTATTTT,CASSLFSGVSTDTQYF
TRBJ2-1,-,TRBV7-8,-,TGTGCCAGCAACTCACGGGACACCTTCTACAATGAGCAGTTCTTC,CASNSRDTFYNEQFF
TRBJ2-1,-,TRBV6-6,TRBD2,TGTGCCAGCGGTGGAGCCCAAGCGGGGGGCCTGGATGAGCAGTTCTTC,CASGGAQAGGLDEQFF
TRBJ2-7,-,TRBV25-1,-,TGTGCCAGCAAGGGGGTTCTGGGTGAGCAGTACTTC,CASKGVLGEQYF
TRBJ2-5,-,TRBV9,TRBD2,TGTGCCAGCAGCGTAGGCCCCTCCTCGGTAGCGGGGGGGAAGACCCAGTACTTC,CASSVGPSSVAGGKTQYF
TRBJ1-4,-,TRBV29-1,TRBD1,TGCAGCGTGCCGGGACAGGGGCGTGAAAAACTGTTTTTT,CSVPGQGREKLFF
TRBJ1-2,-,TRBV12-3/TRBV12-4,-,TGTGCCAGCATGTCGCAAGGGAGGAACTATGGCTACACCTTC,CASMSQGRNYGYTF
TRBJ1-1,-,TRBV20-1,TRBD1,TGCAGTGCTGCCGACAGGGGGCTGGATGCTTTCTTT,CSAADRGLDAFF
TRBJ1-1,-,TRBV15,-,TGTGCCACCACCGGACGCCTAACGAGTGATGAAGCTTTCTTT,CATTGRLTSDEAFF
TRBJ2-3,many,TRBV4-2,-,TGTGCCAGCAGCCAAGCCGGGACAACGAACACAGATACGCAGTATTTT,CASSQAGTTNTDTQYF
TRBJ2-1,-,TRBV18,-,TGTGCCAGCTCACCACCCGGAGCCTACGACAATGAGCAGTTCTTC,CASSPPGAYDNEQFF
TRBJ1-4,many,TRBV5-1,TRBD1,TGCGCCAGCAGCTTGGGGGACAGCTATGAAAAACTGTTTTTT,CASSLGDSYEKLFF
TRBJ2-3,many,TRBV9,TRBD1,TGTGCCAGCAGCGGGACAGGCATACCCGGGACAGATACGCAGTATTTT,CASSGTGIPGTDTQYF
TRBJ2-3,few,TRBV7-2,-,TGTGCCAGCAGCTCTTTTTCGTATACGCAGTATTTT,CASSSFSYTQYF
TRBJ2-2,-,TRBV2,-,TGTGCCAGCATGGTGGAGAACACCGGGGAGCTGTTTTTT,CASMVENTGELFF
TRBJ1-6,many,TRBV25-1,-,TGTGCCAGCAGTGAATCCTTACAGCAACATTCACCCCTCCACTTT,CASSESLQQHSPLHF
TRBJ1-2,-,TRBV4-1,-,TGCGCCAGCAGCGAAATACTTTTTGAGGATGGCTACACCTTC,CASSEILFEDGYTF
TRBJ2-1,-,TRBV6-2/TRBV6-3,-,TGTGCCAGCACCCTCGCTGGACGGAATGAGCAGTTCTTC,CASTLAGRNEQFF
TRBJ2-1,-,TRBV2,TRBD2,TGTGCCAGCACCGTACTAGCGGGGGGCCTCAATGAGCAGTTCTTC,CASTVLAGGLNEQFF
TRBJ1-1,few,TRBV7-8,-,TGTGCCAGCAGCCCCCGAAACGTGGGTGCTTTCTTT,CASSPRNVGAFF
TRBJ1-5,-,TRBV4-1,-,TGCGCCAGCAGCCAAGTCAAATTCGGAGATCAGCCCCAGCATTTT,CASSQVKFGDQPQHF
TRBJ2-7,-,TRBV12-3/TRBV12-4,-,TGTGCCAGCAGTCGCACGGGTGGATTTCGTCGGTACTTC,CASSRTGGFRRYF
TRBJ2-3,few,TRBV5-1,TRBD2,TGCGCCAGCAGCTTTACTAGCGGGGGGACGGGCACAGATACGCAGTATTTT,CASSFTSGGTGTDTQYF
TRBJ2-3,-,TRBV6-5,-,TGTGCCACCCGATTCACAGATACGCAGTATTTT,CATRFTDTQYF
TRBJ2-3,medium-sized,TRBV7-2,-,TGTGCCAGCAGCTTTGACCGGGGCTTAAATACGCAGTATTTT,CASSFDRGLNTQYF
TRBJ2-5,few,TRBV19,-,TGTGCCAGTAGTCCGACTCCGAGGGGGCAAGAGACCCAGTACTTC,CASSPTPRGQETQYF
TRBJ2-3,many,TRBV11-2,-,TGTGCCAGCAGCTTACAAATATCCGCGGATACGCAGTATTTT,CASSLQISADTQYF
TRBJ1-5,many,TRBV4-1,TRBD1,TGCGCCAGCAGCCAGACAGGGCTGGATCAGCCCCAGCATTTT,CASSQTGLDQPQHF
TRBJ2-2,-,TRBV19,-,TGTGCCAGTAGTTTCTCCAACCCCGGGGAGCTGTTTTTT,CASSFSNPGELFF
TRBJ1-1,-,TRBV18,TRBD1,TGTGCCAGCTCACCTAGACAGGGGGCAGGGGCTGAAGCTTTCTTT,CASSPRQGAGAEAFF
TRBJ2-1,-,TRBV19,-,TGTGCCAGTAGTATTGATAGCCCACCATCCTACAATGAGCAGTTCTTC,CASSIDSPPSYNEQFF
TRBJ2-1,-,TRBV6-6,-,TGTGCCAGCAGTCGGAATACCAGGGGTGAGCAGTTCTTC,CASSRNTRGEQFF
TRBJ2-7,-,TRBV29-1,-,TGCAGCGGGGCCTCTGGGAGAGAGCAGTACTTC,CSGASGREQYF
TRBJ2-3,few,TRBV20-1,TRBD2,TGCAGTGCTAGCTGGCTAGCGGGGGGGCCAGATACGCAGTATTTT,CSASWLAGGPDTQYF
TRBJ1-2,few,TRBV5-1,-,TGCGCCAGCAGCTCCCGGGACAACACCTATGGCTACACCTTC,CASSSRDNTYGYTF
TRBJ1-5,few,TRBV10-3,-,TGTGCCATCAGTGAGATGGGCAGCAATCAGCCCCAGCATTTT,CAISEMGSNQPQHF
TRBJ1-5,few,TRBV16,TRBD1,TGTGCCAGCAGCCGAGACAGGGGTAATCAGCCCCAGCATTTT,CASSRDRGNQPQHF
TRBJ2-7,-,TRBV3-1,-,TGTGCCAGCAGCCAAGAGGGCCACCGACAGTACTTC,CASSQEGHRQYF
TRBJ2-5,-,TRBV12-3/TRBV12-4,TRBD1,TGTGCCAGCAAGACAGGGGAGCAAGAGACCCAGTACTTC,CASKTGEQETQYF
TRBJ2-3,few,TRBV5-5,TRBD2,TGTGCCAGCAGCTCGCGGACTAGCGGCAGCACAGATACGCAGTATTTT,CASSSRTSGSTDTQYF
TRBJ2-5,-,TRBV11-2,TRBD2,TGTGCCAGCAGCTGGGCTAGCGGTATGCAAGAGACCCAGTACTTC,CASSWASGMQETQYF
TRBJ2-2,-,TRBV7-6,-,TGTGCCAGCAGCTTAAGTGAATCTGGGGGAACCGGGGAGCTGTTTTTT,CASSLSESGGTGELFF
TRBJ1-2,few,TRBV6-6,-,TGTGCCAGCAGTTACCGGGACAACTATGGCTACACCTTC,CASSYRDNYGYTF